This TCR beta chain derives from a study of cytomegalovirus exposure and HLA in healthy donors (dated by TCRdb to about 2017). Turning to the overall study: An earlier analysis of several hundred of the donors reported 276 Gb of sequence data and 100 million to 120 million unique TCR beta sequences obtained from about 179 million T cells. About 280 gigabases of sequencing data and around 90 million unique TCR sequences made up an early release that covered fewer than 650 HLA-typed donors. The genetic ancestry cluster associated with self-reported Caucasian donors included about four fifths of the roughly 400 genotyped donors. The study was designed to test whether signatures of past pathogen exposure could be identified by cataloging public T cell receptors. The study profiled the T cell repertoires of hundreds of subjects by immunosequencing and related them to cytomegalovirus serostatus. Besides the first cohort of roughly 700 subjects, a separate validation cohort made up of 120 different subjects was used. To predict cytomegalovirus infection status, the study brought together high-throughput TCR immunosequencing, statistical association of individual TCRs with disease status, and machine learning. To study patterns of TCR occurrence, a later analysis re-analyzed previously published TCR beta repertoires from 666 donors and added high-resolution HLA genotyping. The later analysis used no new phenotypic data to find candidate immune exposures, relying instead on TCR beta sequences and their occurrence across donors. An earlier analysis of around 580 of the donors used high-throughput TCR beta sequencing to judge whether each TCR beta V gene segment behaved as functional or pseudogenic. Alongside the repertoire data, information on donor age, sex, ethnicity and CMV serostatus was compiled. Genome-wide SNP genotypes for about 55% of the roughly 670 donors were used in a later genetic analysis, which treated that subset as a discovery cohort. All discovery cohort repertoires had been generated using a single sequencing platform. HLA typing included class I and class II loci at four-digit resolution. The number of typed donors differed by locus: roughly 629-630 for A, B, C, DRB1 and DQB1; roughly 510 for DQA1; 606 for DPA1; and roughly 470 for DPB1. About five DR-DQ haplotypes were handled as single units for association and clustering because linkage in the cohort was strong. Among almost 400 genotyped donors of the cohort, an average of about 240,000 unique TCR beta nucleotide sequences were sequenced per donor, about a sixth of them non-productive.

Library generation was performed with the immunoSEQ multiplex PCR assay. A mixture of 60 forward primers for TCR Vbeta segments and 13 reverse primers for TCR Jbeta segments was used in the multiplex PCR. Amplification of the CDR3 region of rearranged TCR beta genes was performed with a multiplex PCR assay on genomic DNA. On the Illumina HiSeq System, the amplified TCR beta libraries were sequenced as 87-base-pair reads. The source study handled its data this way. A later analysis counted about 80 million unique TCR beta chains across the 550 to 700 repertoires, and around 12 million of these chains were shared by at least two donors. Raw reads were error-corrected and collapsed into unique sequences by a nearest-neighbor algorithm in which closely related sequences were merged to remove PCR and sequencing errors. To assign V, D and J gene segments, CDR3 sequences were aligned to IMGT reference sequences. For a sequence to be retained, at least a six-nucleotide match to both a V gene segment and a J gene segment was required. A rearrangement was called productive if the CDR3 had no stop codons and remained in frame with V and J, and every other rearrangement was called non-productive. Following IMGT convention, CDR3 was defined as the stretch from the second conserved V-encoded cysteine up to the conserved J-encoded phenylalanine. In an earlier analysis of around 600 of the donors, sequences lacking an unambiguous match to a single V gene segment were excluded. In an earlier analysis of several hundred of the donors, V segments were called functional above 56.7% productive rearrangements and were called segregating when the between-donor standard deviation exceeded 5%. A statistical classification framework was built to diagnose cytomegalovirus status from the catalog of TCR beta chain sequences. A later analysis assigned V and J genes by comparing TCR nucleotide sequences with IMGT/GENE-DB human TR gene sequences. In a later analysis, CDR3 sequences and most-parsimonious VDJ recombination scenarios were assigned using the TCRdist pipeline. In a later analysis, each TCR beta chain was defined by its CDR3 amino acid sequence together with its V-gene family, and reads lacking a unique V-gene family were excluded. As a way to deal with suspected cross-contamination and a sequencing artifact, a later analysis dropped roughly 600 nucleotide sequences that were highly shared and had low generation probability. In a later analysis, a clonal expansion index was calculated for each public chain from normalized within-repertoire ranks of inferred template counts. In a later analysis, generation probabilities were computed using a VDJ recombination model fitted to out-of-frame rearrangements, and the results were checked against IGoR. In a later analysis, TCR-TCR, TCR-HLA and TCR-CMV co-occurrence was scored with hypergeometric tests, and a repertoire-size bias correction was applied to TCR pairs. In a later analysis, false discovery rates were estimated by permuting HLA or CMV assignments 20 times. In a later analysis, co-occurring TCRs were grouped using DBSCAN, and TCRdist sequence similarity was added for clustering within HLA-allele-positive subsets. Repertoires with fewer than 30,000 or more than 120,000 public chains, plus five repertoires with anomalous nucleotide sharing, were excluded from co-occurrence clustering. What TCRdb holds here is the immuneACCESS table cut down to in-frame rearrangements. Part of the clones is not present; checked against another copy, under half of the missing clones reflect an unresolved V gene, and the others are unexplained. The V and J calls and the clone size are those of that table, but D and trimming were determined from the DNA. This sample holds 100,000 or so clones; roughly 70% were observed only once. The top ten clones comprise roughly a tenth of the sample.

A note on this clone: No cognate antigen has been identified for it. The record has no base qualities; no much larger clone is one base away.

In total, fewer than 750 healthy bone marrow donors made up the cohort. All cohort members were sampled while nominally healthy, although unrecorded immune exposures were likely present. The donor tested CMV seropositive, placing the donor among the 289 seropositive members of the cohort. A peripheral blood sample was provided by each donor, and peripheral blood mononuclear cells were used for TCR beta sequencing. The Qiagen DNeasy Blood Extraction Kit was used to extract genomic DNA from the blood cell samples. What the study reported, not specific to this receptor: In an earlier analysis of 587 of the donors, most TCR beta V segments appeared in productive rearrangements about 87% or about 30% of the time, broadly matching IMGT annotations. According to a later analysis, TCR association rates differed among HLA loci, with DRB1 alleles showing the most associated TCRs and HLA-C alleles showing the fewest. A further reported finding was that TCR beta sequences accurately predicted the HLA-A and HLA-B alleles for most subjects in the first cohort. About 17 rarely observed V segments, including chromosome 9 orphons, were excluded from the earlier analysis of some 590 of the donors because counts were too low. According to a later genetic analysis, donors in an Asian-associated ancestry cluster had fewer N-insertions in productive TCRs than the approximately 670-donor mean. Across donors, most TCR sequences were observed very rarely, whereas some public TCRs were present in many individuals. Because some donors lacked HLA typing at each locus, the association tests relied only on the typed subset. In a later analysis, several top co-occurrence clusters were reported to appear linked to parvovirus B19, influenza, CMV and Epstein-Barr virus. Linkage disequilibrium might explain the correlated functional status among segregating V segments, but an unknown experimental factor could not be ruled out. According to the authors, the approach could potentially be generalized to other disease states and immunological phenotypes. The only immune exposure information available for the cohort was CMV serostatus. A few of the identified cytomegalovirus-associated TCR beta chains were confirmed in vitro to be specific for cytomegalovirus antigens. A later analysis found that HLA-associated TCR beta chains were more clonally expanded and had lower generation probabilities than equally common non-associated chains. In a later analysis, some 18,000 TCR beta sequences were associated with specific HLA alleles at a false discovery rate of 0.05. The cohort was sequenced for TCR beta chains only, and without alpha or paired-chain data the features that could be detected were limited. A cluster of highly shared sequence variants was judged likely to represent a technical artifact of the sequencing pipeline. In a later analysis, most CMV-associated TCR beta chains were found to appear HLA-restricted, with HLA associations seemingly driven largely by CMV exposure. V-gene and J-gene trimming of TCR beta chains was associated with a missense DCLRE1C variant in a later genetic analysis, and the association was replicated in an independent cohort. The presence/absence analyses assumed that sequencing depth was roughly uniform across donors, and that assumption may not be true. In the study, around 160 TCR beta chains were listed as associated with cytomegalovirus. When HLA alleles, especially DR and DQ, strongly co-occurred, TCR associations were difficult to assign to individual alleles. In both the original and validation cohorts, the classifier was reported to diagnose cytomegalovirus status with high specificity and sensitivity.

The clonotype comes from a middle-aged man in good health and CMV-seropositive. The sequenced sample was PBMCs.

The nucleotides read TGTGCCAGCAGTGAGGGCCGGGGACAGAGAAATCAGCCCCAGCATTTT. Its protein product is CASSEGRGQRNQPQHF. The chain is made from TRBV2 and TRBJ1-5; TRBD1 aligns with 7 central bases. For this chain, trimming is 3 bases at the V end and 4 bases at the J end, and the number of junction bases without a gene match is 9. The CDR3 numbers 16 residues from cysteine through phenylalanine. Only the CDR3 part of the read is kept: 48 bases, read in frame from the first base. CDR1 and CDR2, looked up from the germline V gene, are SNHLY and FYNNEI.